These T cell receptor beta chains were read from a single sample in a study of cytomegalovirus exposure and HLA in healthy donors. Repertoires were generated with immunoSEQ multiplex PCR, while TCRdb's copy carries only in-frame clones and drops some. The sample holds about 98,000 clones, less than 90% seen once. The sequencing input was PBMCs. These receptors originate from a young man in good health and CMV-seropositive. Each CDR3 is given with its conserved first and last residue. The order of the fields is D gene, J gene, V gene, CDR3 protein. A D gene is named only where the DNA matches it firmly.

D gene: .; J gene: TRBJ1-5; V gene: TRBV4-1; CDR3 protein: CASSQAFQGSNQPQHF
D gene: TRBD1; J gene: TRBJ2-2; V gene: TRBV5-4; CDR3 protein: CASSPGQGTGELFF
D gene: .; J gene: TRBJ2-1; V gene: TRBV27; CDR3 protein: CASTQTRDSAPEQFF
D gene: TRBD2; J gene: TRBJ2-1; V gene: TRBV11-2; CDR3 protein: CASSSVAGGHNEQFF
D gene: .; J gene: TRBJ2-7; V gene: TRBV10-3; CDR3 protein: CAISLNRDSYEQYF
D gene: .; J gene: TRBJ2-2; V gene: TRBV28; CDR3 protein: CASIADTGELFF
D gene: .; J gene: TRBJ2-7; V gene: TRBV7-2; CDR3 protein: CASSLQTYEQYF
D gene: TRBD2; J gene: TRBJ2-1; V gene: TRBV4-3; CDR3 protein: CASSQVIPSGTYNEQFF
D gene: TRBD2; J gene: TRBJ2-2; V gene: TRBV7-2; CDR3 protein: CASSLELAGGSGELFF
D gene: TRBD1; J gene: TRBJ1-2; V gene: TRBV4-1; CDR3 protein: CASSQGQGAIGYTF
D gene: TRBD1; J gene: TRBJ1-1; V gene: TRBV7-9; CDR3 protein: CASSPRTGNTEAFF
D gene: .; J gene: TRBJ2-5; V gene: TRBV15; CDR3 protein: CATSRGNQETQYF
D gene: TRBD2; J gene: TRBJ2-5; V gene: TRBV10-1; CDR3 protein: CASSAGLAGQETQYF
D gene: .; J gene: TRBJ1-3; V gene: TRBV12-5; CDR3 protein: CASDLRGGNTIYF
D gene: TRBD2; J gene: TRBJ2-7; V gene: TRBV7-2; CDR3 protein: CASSRGLGRGGYEQYF
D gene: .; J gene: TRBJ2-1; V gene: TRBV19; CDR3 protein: CASSINLQGGQFF
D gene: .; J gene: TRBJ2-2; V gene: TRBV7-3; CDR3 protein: CASSLTVRAGELFF
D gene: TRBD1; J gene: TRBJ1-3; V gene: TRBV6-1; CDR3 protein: CASSVGQGENTIYF
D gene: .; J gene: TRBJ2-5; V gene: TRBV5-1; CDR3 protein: CASSLRQEETQYF
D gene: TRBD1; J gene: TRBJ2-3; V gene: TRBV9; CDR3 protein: CASSLGQALPTQYF
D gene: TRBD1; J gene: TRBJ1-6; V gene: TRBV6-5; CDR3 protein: CASSYSGQGDNSPLHF
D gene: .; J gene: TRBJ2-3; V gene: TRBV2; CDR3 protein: CASRYTDTQYF
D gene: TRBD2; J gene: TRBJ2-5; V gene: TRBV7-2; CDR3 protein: CASSLWLAGAGETQYF
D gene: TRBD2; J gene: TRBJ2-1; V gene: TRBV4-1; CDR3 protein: CASSHSGTSAWNEQFF
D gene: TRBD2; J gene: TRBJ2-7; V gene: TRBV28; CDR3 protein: CASKVAGGFSYEQYF
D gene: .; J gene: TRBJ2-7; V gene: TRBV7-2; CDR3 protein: CASSLEGLAPSYEQYF
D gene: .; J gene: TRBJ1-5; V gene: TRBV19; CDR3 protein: CASSTTTGQPQHF